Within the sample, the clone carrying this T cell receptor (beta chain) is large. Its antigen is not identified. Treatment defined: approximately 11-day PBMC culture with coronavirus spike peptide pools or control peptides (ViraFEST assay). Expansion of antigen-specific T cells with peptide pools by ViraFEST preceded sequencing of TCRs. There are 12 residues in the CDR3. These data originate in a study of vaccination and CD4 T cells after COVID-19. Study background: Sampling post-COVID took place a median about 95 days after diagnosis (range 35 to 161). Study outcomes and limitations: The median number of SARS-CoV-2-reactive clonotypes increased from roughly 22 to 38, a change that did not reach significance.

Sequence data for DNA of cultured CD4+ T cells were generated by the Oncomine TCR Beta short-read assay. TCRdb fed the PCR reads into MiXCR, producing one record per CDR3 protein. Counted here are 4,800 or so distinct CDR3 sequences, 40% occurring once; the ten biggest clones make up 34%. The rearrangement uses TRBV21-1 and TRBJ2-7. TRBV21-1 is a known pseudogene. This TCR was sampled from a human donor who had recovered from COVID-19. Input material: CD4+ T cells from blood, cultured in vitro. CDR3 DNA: TGTGCCAGCAGCCCAACAGCTTACGAGCAGTACTTC. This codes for CASSPTAYEQYF.